Listed below are T cell receptor beta chains from one sample, sequenced in a study of beta chain features in type 1 diabetes. TCRdb keeps only in-frame clones here, not all; method: immunoSEQ multiplex PCR. The repertoire includes hundreds of thousands of clones, about 63% of them detected once, and about 0.05% sits in the top ten. Sequences were obtained from naive CD4+ T cells from blood. All receptors derive from a man aged 25 to 40 in good health. Each CDR3 is given with its conserved first and last residue. A D gene is named only where the DNA matches it firmly. Size is omitted from some rows. Given values are once, few, many or a class for expanded clones.

j_call d_call v_call clone_size cdr3_length cdr3_aa cdr3_nt
TRBJ2-6 TRBD1 TRBV15 . 17 CATSRGQGALGANVLTF TGTGCCACCAGCAGGGGACAGGGGGCGCTTGGGGCCAACGTCCTGACTTTC
TRBJ2-1 . TRBV29-1 few 14 CSVRRDLGVNEQFF TGCAGCGTTCGCCGGGACCTAGGTGTAAATGAGCAGTTCTTC
TRBJ2-3 TRBD2 TRBV5-4 once 15 CASSLASGGTDTQYF TGTGCCAGCAGCTTGGCTAGCGGAGGCACAGATACGCAGTATTTT
TRBJ2-1 TRBD2 TRBV15 . 15 CATSREAGGYNEQFF TGTGCCACCAGCAGAGAAGCGGGGGGTTACAATGAGCAGTTCTTC
TRBJ1-2 . TRBV16 . 13 CASSQSSLNGYTF TGTGCCAGCAGCCAATCGAGTCTCAATGGCTACACCTTC
TRBJ2-1 TRBD1 TRBV29-1 few 15 CSLTPGQGSYNEQFF TGCAGCCTTACACCGGGACAGGGATCCTACAATGAGCAGTTCTTC
TRBJ2-3 . TRBV29-1 few 13 CSHTALGADTQYF TGCAGCCACACCGCGCTGGGCGCAGATACGCAGTATTTT
TRBJ2-1 . TRBV6-6 . 15 CASSPRGQNYNEQFF TGTGCCAGCAGCCCTCGCGGACAGAACTACAATGAGCAGTTCTTC
TRBJ2-1 . TRBV7-2 . 16 CASSLAPRVLNNEQFF TGTGCCAGCAGCTTAGCGCCCAGGGTCCTAAACAATGAGCAGTTCTTC
TRBJ2-1 TRBD2 TRBV9 . 15 CASTLAGDAYNEQFF TGTGCCAGCACCTTAGCGGGAGACGCCTACAATGAGCAGTTCTTC
TRBJ2-1 TRBD2 TRBV7-9 . 15 CASSPGLARHNEQFF TGTGCCAGCAGCCCCGGACTAGCTCGCCACAATGAGCAGTTCTTC
TRBJ2-1 . TRBV28 . 12 CASSLQGSEQFF TGTGCCAGCAGTTTACAGGGGAGTGAGCAGTTCTTC
TRBJ1-1 . TRBV7-9 . 18 CASSLSGLIVLVNTEAFF TGTGCCAGCAGCTTATCCGGGCTTATTGTATTGGTGAACACTGAAGCTTTCTTT
TRBJ1-2 TRBD1 TRBV30 . 13 CAWSQDRDYGYTF TGTGCCTGGAGCCAAGACAGGGACTATGGCTACACCTTC
TRBJ2-5 TRBD2 TRBV10-3 . 14 CAISYSGREETQYF TGTGCCATCAGTTATAGCGGGAGGGAAGAGACCCAGTACTTC
TRBJ2-1 TRBD1 TRBV28 once 12 CASQGVGNEQFF TGTGCCAGCCAGGGGGTAGGCAATGAGCAGTTCTTC
TRBJ1-6 . TRBV30 . 15 CAWSVRAGVDSPLHF TGTGCCTGGAGTGTACGGGCAGGGGTGGACTCACCCCTCCACTTT
TRBJ1-5 . TRBV30 few 12 CAWSAGNQPQHF TGTGCCTGGAGTGCGGGGAATCAGCCCCAGCATTTT
TRBJ2-7 . TRBV6-5 . 15 CASSYSKGFAYEQYF TGTGCCAGCAGTTACTCGAAAGGGTTCGCCTACGAGCAGTACTTC
TRBJ1-6 . TRBV6-5 . 15 CASRAGTAYNSPLHF TGTGCCAGCAGAGCTGGGACGGCGTATAATTCACCCCTCCACTTT
TRBJ2-5 TRBD2 TRBV12-5 few 12 CASGSGRETQYF TGTGCTAGTGGTTCCGGGAGGGAGACCCAGTACTTC
TRBJ2-3 TRBD2 TRBV7-2 . 15 CASSLGLAGTDTQYF TGTGCCAGCAGCTTGGGACTAGCGGGGACAGATACGCAGTATTTT
TRBJ2-1 . TRBV30 . 13 CAWSAAQSLEQFF TGTGCCTGGAGCGCCGCCCAGAGCTTAGAGCAGTTCTTC
TRBJ1-5 . TRBV29-1 . 13 CSVVVSSNQPQHF TGCAGCGTTGTTGTGTCCAGCAATCAGCCCCAGCATTTT
TRBJ2-5 TRBD2 TRBV5-4 . 15 CASSVGTSGRETQYF TGTGCCAGCAGCGTTGGGACTAGCGGGAGGGAGACCCAGTACTTC
TRBJ2-5 TRBD2 TRBV28 few 14 CASKGSGSIKTQYF TGTGCCAGCAAGGGTAGCGGGAGTATAAAGACCCAGTACTTC
TRBJ2-5 . TRBV30 . 12 CAWSRHGETQYF TGTGCCTGGAGCCGTCATGGGGAGACCCAGTACTTC
TRBJ1-2 . TRBV4-1 . 13 CASSPPGERGYTF TGCGCCAGCAGTCCCCCGGGGGAAAGGGGCTACACCTTC
TRBJ2-1 . TRBV25-1 few 14 CASSELLSYNEQFF TGTGCCAGCAGTGAGCTACTATCCTACAATGAGCAGTTCTTC
TRBJ2-1 TRBD2 TRBV9 . 15 CASTVTSGSYNEQFF TGTGCCAGCACAGTTACTAGCGGGAGTTACAATGAGCAGTTCTTC
TRBJ2-3 . TRBV2 . 13 CASSESLKDTQYF TGTGCCAGCAGTGAAAGCTTAAAAGATACGCAGTATTTT
TRBJ1-2 TRBD1 TRBV19 . 14 CASSQTDRYYGYTF TGTGCCAGTAGTCAAACGGACAGGTACTATGGCTACACCTTC
TRBJ2-1 TRBD1 TRBV28 . 15 CASSSGQGNGNEQFF TGTGCCAGCAGTTCGGGACAGGGGAACGGCAATGAGCAGTTCTTC
TRBJ2-3 . TRBV25-1 few 14 CASSESRFGDTQYF TGTGCCAGCAGTGAATCCAGGTTTGGAGATACGCAGTATTTT
TRBJ2-1 . TRBV15 . 15 CATSRDLDSLNEQFF TGTGCCACCAGCAGAGATCTCGACAGCCTAAATGAGCAGTTCTTC
TRBJ2-7 TRBD1 TRBV29-1 . 16 CSVADWSRDRSYEQYF TGCAGCGTTGCGGATTGGAGCCGGGACAGGTCCTACGAGCAGTACTTC
TRBJ2-7 . TRBV6-6 few 16 CASSYEVATHSYEQYF TGTGCCAGCAGTTACGAGGTAGCGACGCACTCCTACGAGCAGTACTTC
TRBJ2-7 TRBD2 TRBV30 . 15 CAWSVRSGISYEQYF TGTGCCTGGAGTGTACGTAGCGGGATTTCCTACGAGCAGTACTTC
TRBJ2-6 TRBD1 TRBV30 . 17 CAWSRLGQGAGANVLTF TGTGCCTGGAGTCGGCTGGGACAGGGGGCTGGGGCCAACGTCCTGACTTTC
TRBJ2-3 TRBD2 TRBV29-1 . 14 CSAGTSGNTDTQYF TGCAGCGCTGGGACTAGCGGAAACACAGATACGCAGTATTTT
TRBJ2-2 TRBD1 TRBV9 . 17 CASSAFTGAKNTGELFF TGTGCCAGCAGCGCCTTCACAGGGGCCAAAAACACCGGGGAGCTGTTTTTT
TRBJ2-5 . TRBV25-1 . 14 CASSEFQGQETQYF TGTGCCAGCAGTGAATTTCAGGGACAAGAGACCCAGTACTTC
TRBJ2-1 TRBD2 TRBV14 . 15 CASSQGLAGLGEQFF TGTGCCAGCAGCCAAGGCCTAGCGGGATTGGGTGAGCAGTTCTTC
TRBJ2-7 TRBD1 TRBV7-2 . 15 CASSLRGRLSYEQYF TGTGCCAGCAGCCTCAGGGGGCGCTTGTCCTACGAGCAGTACTTC
TRBJ2-1 . TRBV29-1 . 16 CSVLRGTTVRGNEQFF TGCAGCGTTCTGCGAGGGACAACCGTACGTGGCAATGAGCAGTTCTTC
TRBJ2-7 . TRBV7-2 . 15 CASSLEVAANYEQYF TGTGCCAGCAGCTTAGAGGTGGCAGCAAACTACGAGCAGTACTTC
TRBJ1-1 . TRBV14 . 13 CASSRQIGTEAFF TGTGCCAGCAGCCGACAGATAGGGACTGAAGCTTTCTTT
TRBJ2-1 TRBD2 TRBV30 . 15 CAWLKLAGGQGEQFF TGTGCCTGGTTAAAACTAGCGGGAGGCCAGGGTGAGCAGTTCTTC
TRBJ2-1 . TRBV2 . 12 CASSVASLEQFF TGTGCCAGCAGTGTAGCTAGTCTTGAGCAGTTCTTC
TRBJ1-2 . TRBV29-1 once 14 CSVEAQTSNYGYTF TGCAGCGTTGAAGCACAGACTTCTAACTATGGCTACACCTTC
TRBJ2-7 TRBD2 TRBV5-1 . 14 CASSKTSGSHEQYF TGCGCCAGCAGCAAGACTAGCGGGAGTCACGAGCAGTACTTC
TRBJ2-7 . TRBV29-1 . 13 CSVERTEGYEQYF TGCAGCGTTGAGCGGACAGAAGGTTACGAGCAGTACTTC
TRBJ2-3 . TRBV30 . 13 CAWTRESTDTQYF TGTGCCTGGACCCGGGAATCCACAGATACGCAGTATTTT
TRBJ1-2 . TRBV30 . 12 CACNRVDYGYTF TGTGCCTGTAACAGGGTGGACTATGGCTACACCTTC
TRBJ2-1 . TRBV20-1 . 11 CSAHRISEQFF TGCAGTGCCCACCGGATAAGCGAGCAGTTCTTC
TRBJ1-3 . TRBV30 . 15 CAWSPLRGPGNTIYF TGTGCCTGGAGTCCCCTCCGGGGGCCTGGAAACACCATATATTTT
TRBJ2-5 . TRBV29-1 . 12 CSGSRGEETQYF TGCAGCGGCTCGAGGGGGGAAGAGACCCAGTACTTC
TRBJ2-5 . TRBV6-6 . 13 CASSRRSGETQYF TGTGCCAGCAGTCGGAGGAGTGGGGAGACCCAGTACTTC
TRBJ2-5 . TRBV29-1 . 15 CSARLGSGRGETQYF TGCAGCGCCCGGCTAGGTTCTGGGCGCGGAGAGACCCAGTACTTC
TRBJ2-5 . TRBV27 . 13 CASRQRPGETQYF TGTGCCAGCAGACAGAGGCCCGGGGAGACCCAGTACTTC